The sequence of this T cell receptor (beta chain) was determined in a study of cytomegalovirus exposure and HLA in healthy donors. Study context: It was reported in a later analysis that the approximately 120 validation repertoires used the same platform as the roughly 700 first-cohort repertoires.

On this clone: Its antigen is undetermined.

Profiled with immunoSEQ multiplex PCR; TCRdb holds only in-frame clones, not every one. The sample records under 65,000 clones, roughly 90% being singletons. Whole-study results and caveats: Reports credit the classifier with highly specific, highly sensitive diagnosis of cytomegalovirus status.

Germline values: CDR1 GTSNPN, CDR2 SVGIG (reference sequence). The junction had 0 bases not matched to a gene; V was cut back by 1 base and J by 4 bases. This CDR3 has 12 amino acids. The specimen sequenced was PBMCs. The chain links TRBV30 to TRBJ2-7; 8 positions match TRBD1. This TCR was recovered from a young woman in good health and CMV-seropositive. The CDR3 coding sequence is TGTGCCTGGAGTGGGACAGGGTACGAGCAGTACTTC. Residues: CAWSGTGYEQYF.